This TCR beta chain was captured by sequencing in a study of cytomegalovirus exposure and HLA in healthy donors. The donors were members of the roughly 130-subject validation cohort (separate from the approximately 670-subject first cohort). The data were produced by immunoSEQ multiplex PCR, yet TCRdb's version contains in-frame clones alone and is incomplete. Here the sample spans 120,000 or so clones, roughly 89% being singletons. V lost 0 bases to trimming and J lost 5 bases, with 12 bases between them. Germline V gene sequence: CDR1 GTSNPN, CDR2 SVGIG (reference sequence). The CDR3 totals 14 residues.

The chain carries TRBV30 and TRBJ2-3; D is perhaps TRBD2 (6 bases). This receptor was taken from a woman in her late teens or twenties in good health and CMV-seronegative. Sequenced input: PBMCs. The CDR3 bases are TGTGCCTGGAGTGTACCGGGGGTCGGAGATACGCAGTATTTT. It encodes CAWSVPGVGDTQYF.